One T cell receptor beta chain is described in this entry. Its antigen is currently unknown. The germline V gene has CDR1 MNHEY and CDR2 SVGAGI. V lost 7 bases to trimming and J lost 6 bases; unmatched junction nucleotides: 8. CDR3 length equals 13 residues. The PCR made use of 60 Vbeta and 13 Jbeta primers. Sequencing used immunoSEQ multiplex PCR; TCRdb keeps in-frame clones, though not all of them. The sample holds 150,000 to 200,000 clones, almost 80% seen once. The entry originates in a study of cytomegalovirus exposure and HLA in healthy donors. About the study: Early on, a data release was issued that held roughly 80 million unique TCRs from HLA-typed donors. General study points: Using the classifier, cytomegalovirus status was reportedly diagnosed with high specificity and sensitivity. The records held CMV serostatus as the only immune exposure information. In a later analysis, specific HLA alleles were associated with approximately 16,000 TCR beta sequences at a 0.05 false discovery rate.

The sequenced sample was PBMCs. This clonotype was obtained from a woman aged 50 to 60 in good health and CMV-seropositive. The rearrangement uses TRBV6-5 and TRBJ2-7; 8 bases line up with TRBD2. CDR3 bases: TGTGCCAGCAAAGAAGCGGGAGAAGGCGAGCAGTACTTC. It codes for CASKEAGEGEQYF.